These 24 T cell receptor beta chains originate from one sample sequenced in a study of T cell clonality in common variable immunodeficiency. Whole-study results and caveats: Fewer deletions and N-nucleotide insertions were reportedly seen in common variable immunodeficiency TCR beta sequences.

No antigen has been assigned to these receptors. The method was immunoSEQ multiplex PCR; TCRdb's version includes in-frame clones alone and lacks a portion of them. Observed are roughly 23,000 clones, no singletons, with the top ten taking approximately 10%. The specimen was peripheral blood mononuclear cells. All receptors derive from a human donor with common variable immunodeficiency.

In its sample, this clone was seen many times. The read finishes 3 residues shy of the CDR3 end, and the germline J gene is used to complete it. The chain links TRBV5-5 to TRBJ2-3, with 11 bases aligning to TRBD2. In germline, CDR1 is SGHKS, CDR2 YYEKEE (reference sequence). The CDR3 covers 15 residues. V lost 0 bases and J lost 6; bases outside the gene matches: 3. Here the CDR3 reads CASSLGLAGTDTQYF. The CDR3 bases that were read are TGTGCCAGCAGCTTGGGACTAGCGGGAACCGATACG.

This clone was counted a few times. The read ends 3 residues early relative to the CDR3; the germline J gene fills the gap. This chain joins TRBV19 and TRBJ2-7, with D tentatively TRBD1 (5 bases). The V end was cut by 4 bases, the J end by 0 bases, with 10 bases between. From germline, CDR1 is LNHDA and CDR2 SQIVND (reference sequence). The CDR3 consists of 14 residues. The part of the CDR3 DNA that was read is TGTGCCAGTAGTAAAGGGGATCGCTCCTACGAG. Its protein is CASSKGDRSYE. In full, the CDR3 reads CASSKGDRSYEQYF.

This clone was detected many times. The CDR3 end lies 3 residues beyond the end of the read and is filled in from the germline J gene. The chain is built from TRBV2 and TRBJ2-1; the match to TRBD2 covers 8 bases. The CDR3 has 15 residues. In germline, CDR1 is SNHLY, CDR2 FYNNEI. V trimming: 6 bases; J trimming: 6 bases; junction bases outside the gene matches: 10. The CDR3 region is CASRLSGVPRNEQFF. Incomplete CDR3 DNA: TGTGCCAGCAGGCTTAGCGGGGTCCCCCGCAATGAG. The whole variable domain, filled in from reference TRBV2 and TRBJ2-1, reads EPEVTQTPSHQVTQMGQEVILRCVPISNHLYFYWYRQILGQKVEFLVSFYNNEISEKSEIFDDQFSVERPDGSNFTLKIRSTKLEDSAMYFCASRLSGVPRNEQFFGPGTRLTVL.

A word on this clone: The observed sequence ends 3 residues before the CDR3 terminus, with the missing tail filled in from the germline J gene. This chain uses TRBV19 with TRBJ2-5; the match to TRBD1 covers 9 bases. Trimming cost V 8 bases and J 1 base; bases outside gene matches: 2. The germline V gene has CDR1 LNHDA and CDR2 SQIVND (reference sequence). This CDR3 spans 13 amino acids. CDR3 residues: CASSGQGQETQYF. CDR3 bases read: TGTGCCAGTTCGGGACAGGGCCAAGAGACC.

Many counts were recorded for this clone. From the germline J gene comes the end of the CDR3, since the read stops 3 residues before it. The chain carries TRBV7-9 and TRBJ2-7; D is possibly TRBD2 (6 bases). CDR3 size: 14 residues. Germline lookup yields CDR1 SEHNR and CDR2 FQNEAQ (reference sequence). Between the trimmed V and J ends, which lost 5 bases and 2 bases, there was a span of 13 bases. The CDR3: CASSPGTGAYEQYF. Incomplete CDR3 DNA: TGTGCCAGCAGCCCAGGGACTGGCGCCTACGAG.

Details on this clone: The read is 3 residues too short to cover the CDR3 end, so that end is filled in from the germline J gene. The chain combines TRBV7-3 with TRBJ2-3, with D uncertain. V lost 5 bases, J lost 6 bases, and 12 bases lay in between. The germline CDR1 and CDR2 sequences are SGHTA and FQGTGA. This CDR3 contains 13 residues. The covered CDR3 bases are TGTGCCAGCAGCCTAGGCCTCCACGATACG. Translating it yields CASSLGLHDT. The whole CDR3 is CASSLGLHDTQYF.

The sample holds many counts of this clone. The sequenced fragment ends 3 residues before the CDR3 boundary, so the rest is inferred from the germline J gene. V and J are TRBV28 and TRBJ2-7, with 8 bases fitting TRBD2. Germline CDR1 reads MDHEN; CDR2 reads SYDVKM. J gave up 2 bases and V 5 bases, and 8 bases lay outside the gene matches. The CDR3 spans 15 residues. The covered CDR3 bases are TGTGCCAGCAGTCTCCCGGGACTAGAGGCCTACGAG. It specifies CASSLPGLEAYE. The CDR3 in full is CASSLPGLEAYEQYF.

This clone was counted only a few times. Coverage ceases 3 residues before the CDR3 finishes, and the germline J gene fills in the end. This chain joins TRBV7-9 and TRBJ2-4, with 8 bases aligning to TRBD2. The CDR3 extends over 14 amino acids. V was pared by 5 bases and J by 8 bases, with 8 bases of the junction left unmatched. The germline CDR1 and CDR2 sequences are SEHNR and FQNEAQ (reference sequence). The CDR3 DNA, read in part, is TGTGCCAGCAGCCCCGACGGGGGGGGAGACATT. It yields the protein CASSPDGGGDI. From start to end, the CDR3 is CASSPDGGGDIQYF.

Concerning this clone: Coverage ceases 3 residues before the CDR3 finishes, and the germline J gene fills in the end. The chain is built from TRBV2 and TRBJ1-4; tentatively, D is TRBD1 (5 bases). The CDR3 is made up of 12 amino acids. V lost 6 bases, J lost 7 bases, and 9 bases lay in between. Germline lookup yields CDR1 SNHLY and CDR2 FYNNEI. The CDR3 bases that were read are TGTGCCAGCAGGGAGGGGAGTGAAAAA. Its protein product is CASREGSEK. The full CDR3 protein is CASREGSEKLFF. Combining the CDR3 with reference TRBV2 and TRBJ1-4 gives the whole variable domain EPEVTQTPSHQVTQMGQEVILRCVPISNHLYFYWYRQILGQKVEFLVSFYNNEISEKSEIFDDQFSVERPDGSNFTLKIRSTKLEDSAMYFCASREGSEKLFFGSGTQLSVL.

Regarding this clone: The read halts 3 residues ahead of the CDR3 end, with the missing end drawn from the germline J gene. The chain uses TRBV7-9 and TRBJ1-4; D is perhaps TRBD1 (6 bases). The V gene lost 4 bases and the J gene lost 6 bases, with 12 bases spanning the gap. The germline V gene has CDR1 SEHNR and CDR2 FQNEAQ (reference sequence). This CDR3 comprises 14 residues. CDR3 DNA (partial): TGTGCCAGCAGCTCCGGACAGCTAGATGAAAAA. Protein product: CASSSGQLDEK. The whole CDR3 sequence is CASSSGQLDEKLFF.

This clone has ten or more counts. The DNA ends 3 residues before the CDR3 does, and the rest of the CDR3 is filled in from the germline J gene. The chain recombines TRBV30 with TRBJ2-5; 11 bases match TRBD1. The CDR3 loop spans 15 amino acids. Trimming took 1 base from V and 4 from J; bases not matched to a gene: 5. The germline V gene has CDR1 GTSNPN and CDR2 SVGIG (reference sequence). The CDR3 loop reads CAWSGQGQGGETQYF. The DNA read from the CDR3 is TGTGCCTGGAGTGGTCAGGGACAGGGGGGAGAGACC.

There are many counts of this clone. The CDR3 end lies 3 residues beyond the end of the read and is filled in from the germline J gene. The V and J genes are TRBV12-5 and TRBJ2-5; 7 bases match TRBD1. The trim removed 7 bases at V and 2 bases at J, leaving 7 bases unmatched. The CDR3 has 14 amino acids. CDR1 LGHNT and CDR2 FRNRAP come from the germline V gene. The CDR3 bases that were read are TGTGCTAGTGATACCGGGACAGAGCAAGAGACC. Translation gives CASDTGTEQET. The complete CDR3 protein is CASDTGTEQETQYF.

This clone has ten or more counts. The CDR3 is cut off 3 residues early in the read; its end comes from the germline J gene. The gene calls are TRBV6-1 and TRBJ1-2; TRBD1 aligns across 7 bases. This CDR3 spans 14 amino acids. Unmatched junction bases numbered 6, after V lost 4 bases and J lost 4 bases. CDR1 and CDR2 (germline): MNHNS, SASEGT. The CDR3 is CASSVESGGYGYTF. CDR3 DNA (partial): TGTGCCAGCAGTGTAGAGTCAGGGGGCTATGGC.

The CDR3 bases that were read are TGTGCCAGCACTGACGGACAGAACACTGAA. This sequence encodes CASTDGQNTE. The entire CDR3 protein is CASTDGQNTEAFF. This chain links TRBV6-1 with TRBJ1-1; possible D gene TRBD1, 5 bases. The read ends 3 residues before the CDR3 terminus; that terminus is restored from the germline J gene. The CDR3 is made up of 13 amino acids. Germline lookup yields CDR1 MNHNS and CDR2 SASEGT. The ends were cut back, 7 bases at V and 1 base at J, with 10 bases in the middle.

Only a few counts were recorded for this clone. The DNA ends 3 residues before the CDR3 does, and the rest of the CDR3 is filled in from the germline J gene. The chain combines TRBV5-1 with TRBJ2-7; 14 nucleotides line up with TRBD2. Germline trimming cut 2 bases from V and 4 bases from J; bases unmatched to any gene: 8. The germline CDR1 and CDR2 sequences are SGHRS and YFSETQ. The CDR3 spans 17 residues. The CDR3 protein is CASSLKTSGGADYEQYF. The sequenced CDR3 bases are TGCGCCAGCAGCTTAAAGACTAGCGGGGGGGCGGATTACGAG.

This clone came up a few times. The CDR3 end lies 3 residues beyond the end of the read and is filled in from the germline J gene. This chain uses TRBV6-4 with TRBJ2-6, with 8 nucleotides matching TRBD1. Germline V lookup: CDR1 MRHNA, CDR2 SNTAGT. J lost 4 bases, V lost 5 bases, and 7 bases had no gene match. The CDR3 totals 16 residues. The CDR3 bases that were read are TGTGCCAGCAGTCCCTGGACAGGGTCCGGGGCCAACGTC. It yields the protein CASSPWTGSGANV. The whole CDR3 region reads CASSPWTGSGANVLTF.

In this sample, this clone turned up a few times. The missing CDR3 end, 3 residues past where the read stops, is filled in from the germline J gene. This chain links TRBV30 with TRBJ1-2; D remains unclear. The CDR3 is made up of 14 amino acids. CDR1 and CDR2 (germline): GTSNPN, SVGIG (reference sequence). With 8 bases removed from V and 1 base from J, the gap between germline ends came to 17 bases. CDR3 residues: CALEGRILNYGYTF. CDR3 bases read: TGTGCCCTGGAGGGCAGGATCCTTAACTATGGC.

As regards this clone: The read terminates 3 residues before the CDR3 end, so the remaining end is supplied by the germline J gene. The gene calls are TRBV20-1 and TRBJ2-1; D is possibly TRBD1 (5 bases). The CDR3 sequence is 15 residues long. Germline CDR1 reads DFQATT; CDR2 reads SNEGSKA (reference sequence). The V and J ends lost 3 bases and 8 bases respectively, with 20 bases between them. This chain's CDR3 is CSASQGPLGLYEQFF. CDR3 DNA (partial): TGCAGTGCTAGTCAAGGCCCCCTGGGGCTTTATGAG.

This clone was counted ten times or more. The read halts 3 residues ahead of the CDR3 end, with the missing end drawn from the germline J gene. The rearrangement links TRBV18 to TRBJ2-5, with a weak D call TRBD2 (5 bases). There are 15 residues in the CDR3. Deletions cut 0 bases from V and 5 bases from J, with 13 bases between. Germline lookup yields CDR1 KGHSH and CDR2 LQKENI. The CDR3 bases that were read are TGTGCCAGCTCACCACCGCTTAGAGGCGGGGAGACC. This gives the protein CASSPPLRGGET. The full CDR3 is CASSPPLRGGETQYF.

This clone was seen repeatedly, ten times or more. The DNA read from the CDR3 is TGCAGCGTTTTGCAGGGGAGCATGAACACTGAA. Amino acids: CSVLQGSMNTE. The CDR3, in full, reads CSVLQGSMNTEAFF. The chain recombines TRBV29-1 with TRBJ1-1; weak D call: TRBD1 (6 bases). The observed sequence ends 3 residues before the CDR3 terminus, with the missing tail filled in from the germline J gene. Germline V lookup: CDR1 SQVTM, CDR2 ANQGSEA. This CDR3 is built from 14 residues. Deletions cut 5 bases from V and 0 bases from J, with 13 bases between.

This clone was counted between two and nine times. Read coverage stops 3 residues before the CDR3 terminus; the germline J gene supplies the remainder. The rearrangement links TRBV7-9 to TRBJ1-1, with a weak D call TRBD1 (6 bases). Trimming removed 3 bases from V and 1 base from J, with 12 bases in between. This CDR3 comprises 15 residues. From germline, CDR1 is SEHNR and CDR2 FQNEAQ (reference sequence). CDR3 residues: CASSFYRDGNTEAFF. The part of the CDR3 DNA that was read is TGTGCCAGCAGCTTCTACAGGGACGGGAACACTGAA.

For this clone: The sequenced fragment ends 3 residues before the CDR3 boundary, so the rest is inferred from the germline J gene. This chain joins TRBV7-9 and TRBJ2-7; the D gene is possibly TRBD2 (6 bases). The ends were cut back, 5 bases at V and 6 bases at J, with 11 bases in the middle. From germline, CDR1 is SEHNR and CDR2 FQNEAQ (reference sequence). The CDR3 runs 12 residues. The CDR3 sequence is CASSAGFGEQYF. CDR3 DNA, as far as it was read: TGTGCCAGCAGCGCGGGATTTGGCGAG.

Details on this clone: The read terminates 3 residues ahead of where the CDR3 ends, so the germline J gene completes it. This chain links TRBV11-2 with TRBJ1-1; possibly TRBD1 for D (6 bases). Germline-derived CDR1 and CDR2 are SGHAT and FQNNGV. V lost 5 bases and J lost 4, with 14 bases in between. The CDR3 is 14 residues long. CDR3 region: CASSEQGVGTEAFF. CDR3 DNA, as far as it was read: TGTGCCAGCAGCGAACAGGGCGTAGGCACTGAA.

CDR3 DNA, as far as it was read: TGTGCCAGCAGCTTCATGAGCGGGGAGACC. Translation: CASSFMSGET. The whole CDR3 sequence reads CASSFMSGETQYF. This sequence joins TRBV7-2 and TRBJ2-5; perhaps TRBD2 as D (6 bases). The read terminates 3 residues ahead of where the CDR3 ends, so the germline J gene completes it. CDR1 is SGHTA, CDR2 FQGNSA, per germline. The CDR3 is 13 amino acids. Deletions cut 3 bases from V and 5 bases from J, with 10 bases between.